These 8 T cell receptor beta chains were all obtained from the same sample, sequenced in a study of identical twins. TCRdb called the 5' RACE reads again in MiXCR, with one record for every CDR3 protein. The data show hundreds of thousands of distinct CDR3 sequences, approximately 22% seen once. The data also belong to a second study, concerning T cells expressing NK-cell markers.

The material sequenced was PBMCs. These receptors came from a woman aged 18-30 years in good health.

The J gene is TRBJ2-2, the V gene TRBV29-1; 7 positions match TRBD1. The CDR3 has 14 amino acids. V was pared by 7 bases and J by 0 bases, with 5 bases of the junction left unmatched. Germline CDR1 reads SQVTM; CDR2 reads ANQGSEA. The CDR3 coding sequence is TGCAGCGGAAAAGGGACAGCGAACACCGGGGAGCTGTTTTTT. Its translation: CSGKGTANTGELFF.

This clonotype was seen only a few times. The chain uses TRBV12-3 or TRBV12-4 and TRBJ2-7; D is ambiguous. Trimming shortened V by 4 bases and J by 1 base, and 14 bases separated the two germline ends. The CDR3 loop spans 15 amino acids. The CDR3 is CASSCWNSTSYEQYF. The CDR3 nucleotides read TGTGCCAGCAGTTGTTGGAACAGCACATCCTACGAGCAGTACTTC.

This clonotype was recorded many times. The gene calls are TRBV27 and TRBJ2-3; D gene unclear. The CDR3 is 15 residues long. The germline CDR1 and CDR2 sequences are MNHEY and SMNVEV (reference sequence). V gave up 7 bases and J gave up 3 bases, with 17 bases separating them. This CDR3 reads CASTPLPGWTDTQYF. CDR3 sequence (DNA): TGTGCCAGCACCCCTCTCCCAGGATGGACAGATACGCAGTATTTT.

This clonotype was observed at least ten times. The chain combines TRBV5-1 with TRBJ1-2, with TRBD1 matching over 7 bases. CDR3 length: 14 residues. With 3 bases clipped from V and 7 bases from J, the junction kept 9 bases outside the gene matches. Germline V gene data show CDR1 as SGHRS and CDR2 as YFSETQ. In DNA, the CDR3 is TGCGCCAGCAGCTATGACAGGGACTGGTCTGGCTACACCTTC. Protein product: CASSYDRDWSGYTF.

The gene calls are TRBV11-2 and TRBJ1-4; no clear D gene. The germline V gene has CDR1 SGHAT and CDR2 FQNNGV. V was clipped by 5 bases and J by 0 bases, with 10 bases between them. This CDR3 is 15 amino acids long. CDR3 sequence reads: CASSLTLSTNEKLFF. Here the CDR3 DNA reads TGTGCCAGCAGCCTGACGCTCTCAACTAATGAAAAACTGTTTTTT.

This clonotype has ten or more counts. The CDR3 DNA is TGTGCCAGCGGGCGCAATCTCCCCTACAATGAGCAGTTCTTC. Encoded protein: CASGRNLPYNEQFF. V gene TRBV6-2 or TRBV6-3 combines with J gene TRBJ2-1, with D uncertain. This CDR3 region has 14 residues. Trimming shortened V by 8 bases and J by 2 bases, and 13 bases separated the two germline ends. Germline V lookup: CDR1 MNHEY, CDR2 SVGEGT.

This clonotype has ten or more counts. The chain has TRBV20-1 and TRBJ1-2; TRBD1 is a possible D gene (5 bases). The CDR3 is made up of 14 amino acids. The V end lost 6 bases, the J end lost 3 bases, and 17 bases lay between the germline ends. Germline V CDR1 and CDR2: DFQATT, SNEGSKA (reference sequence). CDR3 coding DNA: TGCAGTGCCCTGGATGGGGGGAAGGACTATGGCTACACCTTC. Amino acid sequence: CSALDGGKDYGYTF.

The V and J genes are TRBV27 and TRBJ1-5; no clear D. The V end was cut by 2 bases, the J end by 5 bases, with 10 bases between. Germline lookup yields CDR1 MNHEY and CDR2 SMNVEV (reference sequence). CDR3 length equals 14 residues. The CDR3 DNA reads TGTGCCAGCAGTTTAGGGCAGTCCTATCAGCCCCAGCATTTT. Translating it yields CASSLGQSYQPQHF.